A selection of T cell receptor beta chains follows, all from one sample in a study of a mutant IDH1 vaccine in newly diagnosed glioma. No antigens are known for them. This table comes from immunoSEQ multiplex PCR, and its TCRdb copy is limited to in-frame clones, with some not included. The sample records some 49,000 clones, over 60% being singletons. The material was PBMCs, obtained from a glioma patient whose treatment included an IDH1 peptide vaccine. The receptors come from a woman between 40 and 55 years old with glioma. Some clones in this sample may be carry-over from other donors' samples. The conserved cysteine and the conserved F or W are not part of the CDR3 here.

TRBJ2-5 | TRBV7-2 | ASSLGLAGGSAETQY
TRBJ2-1 | TRBV2 | ASSVDRGEQF
TRBJ2-6 | TRBV12-5 | ASGFTGGAGANVLT
TRBJ2-3 | TRBV27 | ASSLQVFTDTQY
TRBJ2-7 | TRBV11-2 | ASRSPGRKAGEQY
TRBJ1-5 | TRBV16 | ASSQSGNQPQH
TRBJ1-6 | TRBV19 | ASSRGPRSDSPLH
TRBJ2-2 | TRBV4-3 | ASSQKRSGELF
TRBJ2-5 | TRBV11-3 | ASSSGETQY
TRBJ1-6 | TRBV27 | ATQTGYYNSPLH
TRBJ2-3 | TRBV5-1 | ASSLESSSGVSNTQY
TRBJ1-1 | TRBV13 | ASSPPTVNTEAF
TRBJ1-5 | TRBV6-1 | ASKGTAHQPQH
TRBJ2-3 | TRBV4-2 | ASSQGLGLRGADTQY
TRBJ1-6 | TRBV30 | AWSVAGGPWDNSPLH
TRBJ1-4 | TRBV10-2 | ASSRGFATNEKLF
TRBJ1-5 | TRBV2 | ASSSTGESQPQH
TRBJ1-2 | TRBV18 | ASSPSFGYGYT
TRBJ2-6 | TRBV30 | AWKGGANVLT
TRBJ1-1 | TRBV5-1 | ASSLSGGLSTEAF
TRBJ2-3 | TRBV5-1 | ASSPGLAETTDTQY
TRBJ2-7 | TRBV13 | ASSSGPGEQY
TRBJ2-1 | TRBV6-4 | ASSQAGGSYNEQF
TRBJ1-5 | TRBV6-5 | ASTAGPRQPQH
TRBJ1-2 | TRBV19 | ASSFRTGGYT
TRBJ1-1 | TRBV5-6 | ASRYGQGSILNTEAF
TRBJ1-5 | TRBV25-1 | ASNQGNQPQH
TRBJ1-1 | TRBV11-2 | ASSLDRLGGTEAF
TRBJ1-5 | TRBV7-9 | ASSSRIQGSPQH
TRBJ1-4 | TRBV5-6 | ASSLGRGANEKLF
TRBJ2-7 | TRBV7-9 | ASSPTGLAISEQY
TRBJ2-2 | TRBV10-1 | ASSPTVMTTGELF
TRBJ1-1 | TRBV5-1 | ASSLEEPGRTEAF
TRBJ1-6 | TRBV7-2 | ASSLNGMGRRDSPLH
TRBJ2-3 | TRBV15 | ATSTRTGTDTQY
TRBJ1-2 | TRBV5-5 | ASSFPGSNYGYT
TRBJ2-1 | TRBV5-1 | ASSLAGVYNEQF
TRBJ1-4 | TRBV15 | ATSRAAGTGNEKLF
TRBJ1-2 | TRBV14 | ASSPGQRYGYT
TRBJ1-1 | TRBV6-5 | ASSYFRAGTEAF
TRBJ1-2 | TRBV4-3 | ASSQDLYGGGSYGYT
TRBJ1-1 | TRBV11-2 | ASSTLKGGRVATEAF